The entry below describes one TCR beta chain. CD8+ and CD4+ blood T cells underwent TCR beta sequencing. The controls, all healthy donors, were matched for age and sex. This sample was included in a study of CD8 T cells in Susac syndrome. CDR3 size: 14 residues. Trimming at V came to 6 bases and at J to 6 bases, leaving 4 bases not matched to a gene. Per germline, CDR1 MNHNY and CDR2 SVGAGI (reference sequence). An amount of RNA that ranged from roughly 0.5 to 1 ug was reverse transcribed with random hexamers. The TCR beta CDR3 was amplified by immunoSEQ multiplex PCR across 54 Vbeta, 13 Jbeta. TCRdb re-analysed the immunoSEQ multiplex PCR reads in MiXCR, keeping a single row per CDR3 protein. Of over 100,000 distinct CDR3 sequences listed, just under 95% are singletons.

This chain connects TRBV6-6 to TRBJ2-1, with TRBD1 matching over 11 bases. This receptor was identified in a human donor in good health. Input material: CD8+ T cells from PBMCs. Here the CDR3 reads CASRTGTGGNEQFF. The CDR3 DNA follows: TGTGCCAGCAGAACCGGGACAGGGGGCAATGAGCAGTTCTTC.